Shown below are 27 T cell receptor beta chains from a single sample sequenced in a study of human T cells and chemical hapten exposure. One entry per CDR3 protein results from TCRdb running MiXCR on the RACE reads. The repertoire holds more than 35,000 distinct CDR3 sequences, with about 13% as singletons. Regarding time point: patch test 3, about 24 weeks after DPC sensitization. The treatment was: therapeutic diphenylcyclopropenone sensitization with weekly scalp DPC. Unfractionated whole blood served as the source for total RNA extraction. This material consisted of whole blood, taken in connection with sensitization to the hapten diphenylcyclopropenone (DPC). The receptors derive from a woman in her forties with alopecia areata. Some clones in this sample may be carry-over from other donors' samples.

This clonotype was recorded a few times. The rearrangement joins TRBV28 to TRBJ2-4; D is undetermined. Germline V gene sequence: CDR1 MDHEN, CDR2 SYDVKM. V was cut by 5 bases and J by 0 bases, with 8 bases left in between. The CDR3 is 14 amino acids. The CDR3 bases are TGTGCCAGCAGTCCAGGCCTAGCCAAAAACATTCAGTACTTC. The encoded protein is CASSPGLAKNIQYF.

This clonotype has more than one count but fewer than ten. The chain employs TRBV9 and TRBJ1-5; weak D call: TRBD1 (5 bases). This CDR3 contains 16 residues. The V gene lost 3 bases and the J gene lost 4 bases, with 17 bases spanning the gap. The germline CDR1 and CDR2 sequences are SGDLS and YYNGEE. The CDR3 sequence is CASSGGGQDVNQPQHF. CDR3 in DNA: TGTGCCAGCAGCGGGGGAGGACAAGATGTAAATCAGCCCCAGCATTTT.

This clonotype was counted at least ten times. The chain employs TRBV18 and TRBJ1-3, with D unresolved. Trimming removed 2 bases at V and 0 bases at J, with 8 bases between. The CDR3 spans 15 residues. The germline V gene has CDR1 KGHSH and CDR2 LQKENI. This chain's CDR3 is CASSPGASSGNTIYF. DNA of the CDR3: TGTGCCAGCTCACCAGGAGCATCCTCTGGAAACACCATATATTTT.

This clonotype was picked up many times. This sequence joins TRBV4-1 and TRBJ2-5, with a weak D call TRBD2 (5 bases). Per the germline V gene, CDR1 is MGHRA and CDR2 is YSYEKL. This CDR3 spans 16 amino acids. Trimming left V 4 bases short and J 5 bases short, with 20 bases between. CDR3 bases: TGCGCCAGCAGCCCGTCGAGGACTCGCGATACCGAGACCCAGTACTTC. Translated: CASSPSRTRDTETQYF.

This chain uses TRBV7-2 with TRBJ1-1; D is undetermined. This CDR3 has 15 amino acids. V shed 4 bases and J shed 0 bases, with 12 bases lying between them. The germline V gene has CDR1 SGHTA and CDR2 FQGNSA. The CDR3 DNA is TGTGCCAGCAGCTCTAGGGAAAATTTGAACACTGAAGCTTTCTTT. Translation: CASSSRENLNTEAFF.

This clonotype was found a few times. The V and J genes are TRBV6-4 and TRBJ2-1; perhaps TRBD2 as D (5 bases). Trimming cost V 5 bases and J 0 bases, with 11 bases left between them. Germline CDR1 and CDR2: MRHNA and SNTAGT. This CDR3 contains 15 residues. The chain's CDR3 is CASSPDLSSYNEQFF. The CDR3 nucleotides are TGTGCCAGCAGTCCGGACTTGAGCTCCTACAATGAGCAGTTCTTC.

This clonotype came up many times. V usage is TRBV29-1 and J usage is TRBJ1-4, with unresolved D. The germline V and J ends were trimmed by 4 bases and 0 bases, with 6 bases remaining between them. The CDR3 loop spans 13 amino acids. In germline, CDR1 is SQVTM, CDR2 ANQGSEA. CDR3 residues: CSVGWTTNEKLFF. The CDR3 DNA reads TGCAGCGTTGGGTGGACAACTAATGAAAAACTGTTTTTT.

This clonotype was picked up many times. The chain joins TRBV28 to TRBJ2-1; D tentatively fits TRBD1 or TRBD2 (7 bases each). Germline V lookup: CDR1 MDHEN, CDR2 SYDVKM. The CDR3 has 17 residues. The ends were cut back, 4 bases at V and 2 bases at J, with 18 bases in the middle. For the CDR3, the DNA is TGTGCCAGCAGTTCCCCCTACAGGGGAGGGGCCTACAATGAGCAGTTCTTC. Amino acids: CASSSPYRGGAYNEQFF.

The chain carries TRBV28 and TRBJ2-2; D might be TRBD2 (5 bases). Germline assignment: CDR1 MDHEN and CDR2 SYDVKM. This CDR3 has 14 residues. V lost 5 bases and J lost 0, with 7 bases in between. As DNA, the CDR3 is TGTGCCAGCAGTCCGGGAACGAACACCGGGGAGCTGTTTTTT. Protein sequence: CASSPGTNTGELFF.

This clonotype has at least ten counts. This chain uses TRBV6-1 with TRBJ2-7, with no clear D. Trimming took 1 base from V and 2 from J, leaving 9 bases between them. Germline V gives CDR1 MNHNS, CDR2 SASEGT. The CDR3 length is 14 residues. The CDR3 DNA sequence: TGTGCCAGCAGTGAAGGAGCACGACCCTACGAGCAGTACTTC. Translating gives CASSEGARPYEQYF.

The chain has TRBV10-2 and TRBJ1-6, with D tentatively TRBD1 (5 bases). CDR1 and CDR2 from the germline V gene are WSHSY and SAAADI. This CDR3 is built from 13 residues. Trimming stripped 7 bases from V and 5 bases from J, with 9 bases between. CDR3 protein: CASTGTNNSPLHF. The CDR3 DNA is TGCGCCAGCACTGGGACGAATAATTCACCCCTCCACTTT.

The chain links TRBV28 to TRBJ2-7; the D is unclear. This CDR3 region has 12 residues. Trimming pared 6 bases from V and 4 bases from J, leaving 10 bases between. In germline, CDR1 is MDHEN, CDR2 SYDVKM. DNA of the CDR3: TGTGCCAGCAGCTCGATTGGATACGAGCAGTACTTC. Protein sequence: CASSSIGYEQYF.

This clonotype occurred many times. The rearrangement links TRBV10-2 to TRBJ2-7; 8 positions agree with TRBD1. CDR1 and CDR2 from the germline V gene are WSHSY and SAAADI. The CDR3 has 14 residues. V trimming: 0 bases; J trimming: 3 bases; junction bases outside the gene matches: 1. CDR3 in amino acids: CASSESGQVYEQYF. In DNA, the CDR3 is TGCGCCAGCAGTGAGTCGGGACAGGTCTACGAGCAGTACTTC.

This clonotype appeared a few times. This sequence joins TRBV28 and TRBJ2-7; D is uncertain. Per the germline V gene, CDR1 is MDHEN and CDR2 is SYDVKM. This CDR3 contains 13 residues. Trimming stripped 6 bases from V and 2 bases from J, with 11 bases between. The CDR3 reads CASSPSSPYEQYF. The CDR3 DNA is TGTGCCAGCAGCCCTTCTTCGCCCTACGAGCAGTACTTC.

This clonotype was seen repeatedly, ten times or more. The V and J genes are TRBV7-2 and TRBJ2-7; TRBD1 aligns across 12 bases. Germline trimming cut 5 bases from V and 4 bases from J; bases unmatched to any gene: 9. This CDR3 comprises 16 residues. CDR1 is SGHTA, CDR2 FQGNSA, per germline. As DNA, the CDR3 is TGTGCCAGCAGCCCGACCCCGGGACAGGGGGCTTACGAGCAGTACTTC. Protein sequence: CASSPTPGQGAYEQYF.

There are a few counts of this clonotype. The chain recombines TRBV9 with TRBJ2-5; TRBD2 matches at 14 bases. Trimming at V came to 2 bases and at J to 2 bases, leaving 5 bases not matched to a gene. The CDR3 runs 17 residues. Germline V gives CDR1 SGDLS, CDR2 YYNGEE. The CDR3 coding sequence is TGTGCCAGCAGCGTGGGGACTAGCGGGGGCCGGCAAGAGACCCAGTACTTC. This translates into CASSVGTSGGRQETQYF. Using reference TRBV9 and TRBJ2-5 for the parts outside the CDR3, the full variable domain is DSGVTQTPKHLITATGQRVTLRCSPRSGDLSVYWYQQSLDQGLQFLIQYYNGEERAKGNILERFSAQQFPDLHSELNLSSLELGDSALYFCASSVGTSGGRQETQYFGPGTRLLVL.

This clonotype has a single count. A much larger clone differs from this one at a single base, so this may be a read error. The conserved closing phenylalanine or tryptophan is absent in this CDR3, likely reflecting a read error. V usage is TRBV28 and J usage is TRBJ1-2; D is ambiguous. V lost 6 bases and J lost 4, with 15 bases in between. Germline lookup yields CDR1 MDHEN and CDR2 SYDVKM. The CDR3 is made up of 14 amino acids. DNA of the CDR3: TGTGCCAGCAGCCTGGCTACTGACATCTATGGCTACACCTAC. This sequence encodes CASSLATDIYGYTY.

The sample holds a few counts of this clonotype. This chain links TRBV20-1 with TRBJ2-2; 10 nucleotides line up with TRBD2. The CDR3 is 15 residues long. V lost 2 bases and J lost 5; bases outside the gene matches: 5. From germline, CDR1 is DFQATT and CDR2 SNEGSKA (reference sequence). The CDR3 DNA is TGCAGTGCTAGACTAGCGGGAGACGGAACCGGGGAGCTGTTTTTT. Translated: CSARLAGDGTGELFF.

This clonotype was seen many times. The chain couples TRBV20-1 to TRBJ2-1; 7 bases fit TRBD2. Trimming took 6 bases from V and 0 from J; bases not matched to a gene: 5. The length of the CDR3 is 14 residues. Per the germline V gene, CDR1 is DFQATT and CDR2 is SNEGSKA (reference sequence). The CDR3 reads CSAGGLSSYNEQFF. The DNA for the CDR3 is TGCAGTGCGGGGGGACTAAGCTCCTACAATGAGCAGTTCTTC.

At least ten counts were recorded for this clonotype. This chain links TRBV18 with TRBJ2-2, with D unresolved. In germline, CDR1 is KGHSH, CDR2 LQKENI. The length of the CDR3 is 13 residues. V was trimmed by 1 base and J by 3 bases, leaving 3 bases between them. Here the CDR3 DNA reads TGTGCCAGCTCACCACAGGACACCGGGGAGCTGTTTTTT. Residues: CASSPQDTGELFF.

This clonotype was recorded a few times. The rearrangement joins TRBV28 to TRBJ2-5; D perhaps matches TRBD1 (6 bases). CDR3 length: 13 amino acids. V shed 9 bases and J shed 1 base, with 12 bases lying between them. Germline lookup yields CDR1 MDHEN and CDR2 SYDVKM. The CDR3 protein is CASRRQAQETQYF. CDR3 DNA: TGTGCCAGTCGAAGACAGGCCCAAGAGACCCAGTACTTC.

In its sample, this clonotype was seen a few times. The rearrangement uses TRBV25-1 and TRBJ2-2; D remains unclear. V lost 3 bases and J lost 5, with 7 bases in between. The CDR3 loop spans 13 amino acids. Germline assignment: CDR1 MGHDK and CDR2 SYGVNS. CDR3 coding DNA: TGTGCCAGCAGTGAGCAAGTTACCGGGGAGCTGTTTTTT. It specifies CASSEQVTGELFF.

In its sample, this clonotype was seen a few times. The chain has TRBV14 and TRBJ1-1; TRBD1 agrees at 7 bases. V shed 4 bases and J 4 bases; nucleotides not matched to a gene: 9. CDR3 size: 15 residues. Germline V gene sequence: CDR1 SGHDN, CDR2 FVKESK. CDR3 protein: CASSPYRGLGTEAFF. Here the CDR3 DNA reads TGTGCCAGCAGCCCGTACAGGGGCCTGGGCACTGAAGCTTTCTTT.

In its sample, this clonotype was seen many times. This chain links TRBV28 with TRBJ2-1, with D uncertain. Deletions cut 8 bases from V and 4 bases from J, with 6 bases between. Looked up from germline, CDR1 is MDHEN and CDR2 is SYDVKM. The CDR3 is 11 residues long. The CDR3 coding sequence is TGTGCCAGCGAGAGATACAATGAGCAGTTCTTC. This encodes CASERYNEQFF. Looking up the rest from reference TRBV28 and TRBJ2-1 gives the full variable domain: DVKVTQSSRYLVKRTGEKVFLECVQDMDHENMFWYRQDPGLGLRLIYFSYDVKMKEKGDIPEGYSVSREKKERFSLILESASTNQTSMYLCASERYNEQFFGPGTRLTVL.

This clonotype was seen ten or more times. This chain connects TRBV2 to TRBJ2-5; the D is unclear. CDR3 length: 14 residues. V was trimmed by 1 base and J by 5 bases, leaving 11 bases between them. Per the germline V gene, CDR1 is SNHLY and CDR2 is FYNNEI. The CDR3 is CASSEGAGRETQYF. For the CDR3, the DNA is TGTGCCAGCAGTGAAGGGGCCGGTCGGGAGACCCAGTACTTC.

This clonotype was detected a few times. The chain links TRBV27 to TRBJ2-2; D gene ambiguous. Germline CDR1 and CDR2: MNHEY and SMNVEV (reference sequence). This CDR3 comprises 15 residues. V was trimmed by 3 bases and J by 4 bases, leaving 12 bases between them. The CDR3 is CASSLSRMITGELFF. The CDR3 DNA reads TGTGCCAGCAGTTTGTCAAGGATGATCACCGGGGAGCTGTTTTTT.

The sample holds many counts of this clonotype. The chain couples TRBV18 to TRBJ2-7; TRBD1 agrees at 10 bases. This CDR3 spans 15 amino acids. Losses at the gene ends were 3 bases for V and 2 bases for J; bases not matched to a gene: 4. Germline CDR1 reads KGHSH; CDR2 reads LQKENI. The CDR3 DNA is TGTGCCAGCTCACCCCAGGGACAGGGGCCCTACGAGCAGTACTTC. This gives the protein CASSPQGQGPYEQYF.